A selection of T cell receptor beta chains follows, all from one sample in a study of blood T cell repertoires in COVID-19. Data came from immunoSEQ multiplex PCR; TCRdb stores just in-frame clones and leaves some out. The sample holds approximately 350,000 clones, 80% to 90% seen once. Sequencing was done on a sample of peripheral blood. Receptors were obtained from a woman between 55 and 75 years old with COVID-19, enrolled during active disease. The CDR3 runs from the conserved cysteine through the conserved F or W. The order of the fields is J gene, D gene, V gene, clone size, CDR3 protein, CDR3 DNA. A D gene is named only where the DNA matches it firmly. Rows may omit the clone size; those that give it use once, few, many or a size class.

j_call: TRBJ2-5; d_call: TRBD1; v_call: TRBV20-1; clone_size: NA; cdr3_aa: CSASGQGDAETQYF; cdr3_nt: TGCAGTGCTAGTGGCCAGGGGGATGCGGAGACCCAGTACTTC
j_call: TRBJ1-2; d_call: NA; v_call: TRBV9; clone_size: NA; cdr3_aa: CASSVDYTLDYGYTF; cdr3_nt: TGTGCCAGCAGCGTTGACTACACCCTCGACTATGGCTACACCTTC
j_call: TRBJ2-1; d_call: TRBD2; v_call: TRBV3-1/TRBV3-2; clone_size: once; cdr3_aa: CASSQGLAGVQSNEQFF; cdr3_nt: TGTGCCAGCAGCCAAGGACTAGCGGGGGTCCAGAGCAATGAGCAGTTCTTC
j_call: TRBJ1-5; d_call: TRBD1; v_call: TRBV5-1; clone_size: NA; cdr3_aa: CASSPGQGGQPQHF; cdr3_nt: TGCGCCAGCAGCCCTGGACAGGGAGGTCAGCCCCAGCATTTT
j_call: TRBJ2-7; d_call: TRBD1; v_call: TRBV6-6; clone_size: once; cdr3_aa: CASTLQGGYEQYF; cdr3_nt: TGTGCCAGCACCTTACAGGGGGGCTACGAGCAGTACTTC
j_call: TRBJ1-1; d_call: NA; v_call: TRBV29-1; clone_size: NA; cdr3_aa: CSVESGADTEAFF; cdr3_nt: TGCAGCGTTGAGAGTGGGGCGGACACTGAAGCTTTCTTT
j_call: TRBJ2-3; d_call: TRBD2; v_call: TRBV29-1; clone_size: NA; cdr3_aa: CSVDREAADTQYF; cdr3_nt: TGCAGCGTTGACCGGGAGGCGGCAGATACGCAGTATTTT
j_call: TRBJ2-7; d_call: NA; v_call: TRBV5-6; clone_size: NA; cdr3_aa: CASSQGQTSYEQYF; cdr3_nt: TGTGCCAGCAGCCAGGGGCAAACCTCCTACGAGCAGTACTTC
j_call: TRBJ1-1; d_call: NA; v_call: TRBV4-1; clone_size: NA; cdr3_aa: CASSQDGEGVQDTEAFF; cdr3_nt: TGCGCCAGCAGCCAAGATGGGGAGGGAGTTCAGGACACTGAAGCTTTCTTT
j_call: TRBJ2-3; d_call: NA; v_call: TRBV18; clone_size: once; cdr3_aa: CASSPKGTSTDTQYF; cdr3_nt: TGTGCCAGCTCACCAAAAGGGACTAGCACAGATACGCAGTATTTT
j_call: TRBJ2-5; d_call: NA; v_call: TRBV6-2/TRBV6-3; clone_size: NA; cdr3_aa: CASSYSSLVRRQETQYF; cdr3_nt: TGTGCCAGCAGTTACTCCAGTCTAGTTAGGAGACAAGAGACCCAGTACTTC
j_call: TRBJ2-1; d_call: NA; v_call: TRBV3-1/TRBV3-2; clone_size: NA; cdr3_aa: CASSPVGGVEQFF; cdr3_nt: TGTGCCAGCAGCCCTGTTGGCGGGGTCGAGCAGTTCTTC
j_call: TRBJ2-1; d_call: TRBD1; v_call: TRBV7-9; clone_size: NA; cdr3_aa: CASSLDTGTALSEQFF; cdr3_nt: TGTGCCAGCAGCTTAGATACCGGGACAGCTCTCTCTGAGCAGTTCTTC
j_call: TRBJ1-1; d_call: TRBD1; v_call: TRBV29-1; clone_size: NA; cdr3_aa: CSVFPGGTEAFF; cdr3_nt: TGCAGCGTTTTCCCAGGGGGCACTGAAGCTTTCTTT
j_call: TRBJ1-3; d_call: TRBD1; v_call: TRBV5-5; clone_size: NA; cdr3_aa: CASRGDRVTGNTIYF; cdr3_nt: TGTGCCAGCAGGGGGGACAGGGTAACTGGAAACACCATATATTTT
j_call: TRBJ1-4; d_call: NA; v_call: TRBV5-1; clone_size: NA; cdr3_aa: CASSLVPGSEGEKLFF; cdr3_nt: TGCGCCAGCAGCTTGGTACCGGGATCCGAAGGTGAAAAACTGTTTTTT
j_call: TRBJ1-5; d_call: NA; v_call: TRBV27; clone_size: NA; cdr3_aa: CASAFGRGTQPQHF; cdr3_nt: TGTGCCAGCGCCTTTGGGAGGGGAACTCAGCCCCAGCATTTT